A selection of T cell receptor beta chains follows, all from one sample in a study of sequential checkpoint blockade in melanoma. Libraries were prepared by immunoSEQ multiplex PCR; TCRdb keeps only in-frame clonotypes and omits some of them. The sample has about 6,400 clones, 21% seen once. The sequenced sample was tumor tissue (inferred from file names), obtained from a patient given nivolumab and ipilimumab in sequence. The receptors derive from a human donor with melanoma. Each CDR3 is given with its conserved first and last residue. The D gene is left open where the match is weak. Clone size appears in some rows only: once, few, many, or a class for an expanded clone.

TRBV11-3	16	.	TRBJ2-5	.	TGTGCCAGCAGCTTAAGTGGGAGGGGGATCCGAGAGACCCAGCACTTC	CASSLSGRGIRETQHF
TRBV11-3	14	many	TRBJ2-5	TRBD2	TGTGCCAGCAGCCCTAGCGGGAGTTCTGAGACCCAGTACTTC	CASSPSGSSETQYF
TRBV19	15	.	TRBJ2-1	.	TGTGCCAGTAGTATAGATGCGACCTCCTACAATGAGCAGTTCTTC	CASSIDATSYNEQFF
TRBV6-8	15	medium-sized	TRBJ2-1	TRBD1	TGTGCCAGCAGTACCCGGGACAGGGTCAACAATGAGCAGTTCTTC	CASSTRDRVNNEQFF
TRBV18	16	.	TRBJ2-1	.	TGTGCCAGCTCACCTCGGGGGGGGACAGTCTACAATGAGCAGTTCTTC	CASSPRGGTVYNEQFF
TRBV5-1	14	.	TRBJ1-1	TRBD1	TGCGCCAGCAGCGCTCTCGACAGGGAAACTGAAGCTTTCTTT	CASSALDRETEAFF
TRBV12-5	13	few	TRBJ2-1	.	TGTGCCAGCGCGAGGGGCTCCTACAATGAGCAGTTCTTC	CASARGSYNEQFF
TRBV28	16	many	TRBJ1-2	.	TGTGCCAGCAGTCCCATGCGGGGGCGGGGGGCCTATGGCTACACCTTC	CASSPMRGRGAYGYTF
TRBV30	12	medium-sized	TRBJ2-7	.	TGTGCCTGGAGTGCTCAGAGTTACGAGCAGTACTTC	CAWSAQSYEQYF
TRBV6-8	14	few	TRBJ2-3	TRBD1	TGTGCCATCAGAGACAGGGCTCGGACAGATACGCAGTATTTT	CAIRDRARTDTQYF
TRBV18	16	.	TRBJ2-2	.	TGTGCCAGCTCACCAACGTGGGGGGCGGACACCGGGGAGCTGTTTTTT	CASSPTWGADTGELFF
TRBV6-8	16	few	TRBJ2-3	.	TGTGCCAGCAGGGGTCAGGGAGCCTTAAGCACAGATACGCAGTATTTT	CASRGQGALSTDTQYF
TRBV11-3	16	few	TRBJ2-1	.	TGTGCCAGCAGCTATACTCCGGGTTACTCCTACAATGAGCAGTTCTTC	CASSYTPGYSYNEQFF
TRBV6-8	15	few	TRBJ2-7	.	TGTGCCAGCAGATACTCTCGGTCCAGTAACTACGAGCAGTACTTC	CASRYSRSSNYEQYF
TRBV6-8	16	medium-sized	TRBJ2-6	.	TGTGCCAGCAGTTATCGGGGCCGGTTTGGGGCCAACGTCCTGACTTTC	CASSYRGRFGANVLTF